These 32 T cell receptor beta chains originate from one sample sequenced in a study of T cell responses to AZD1222 COVID-19 vaccine. Clones were read by immunoSEQ multiplex PCR, and TCRdb kept only the in-frame ones, dropping some. The table lists approximately 130,000 clones, over 75% of them singletons, with around 5% in the top ten. Material: peripheral blood, obtained 28 days after the second AZD1222 dose. The receptors originated from an adult who received the AZD1222 COVID-19 vaccine.

The V gene is TRBV6-5, the J gene TRBJ2-5, with D perhaps TRBD2 (6 bases). Germline-derived CDR1 and CDR2 are MNHEY and SVGAGI. CDR3 length: 14 residues. V was clipped by 6 bases and J by 1 base, with 12 bases between them. CDR3 loop: CASRDSSAQETQYF. CDR3 nucleotide sequence: TGTGCCAGCAGAGATTCTAGCGCCCAAGAGACCCAGTACTTC.

V and J are TRBV5-4 and TRBJ1-1; D not resolved. The CDR3 loop spans 16 amino acids. Germline V gives CDR1 SGHNT, CDR2 YYREEE (reference sequence). Trimming shortened V by 3 bases and J by 0 bases, and 15 bases separated the two germline ends. The chain's CDR3 is CASSSGPGNLNTEAFF. The CDR3 DNA is TGTGCCAGCAGCTCCGGCCCGGGGAATCTGAACACTGAAGCTTTCTTT.

The chain is built from TRBV6-2 or TRBV6-3 and TRBJ1-1, with D tentatively TRBD1 (5 bases). The CDR3 contains 14 residues. CDR1 is MNHEY, CDR2 SVGEGT, per germline. V lost 2 bases to trimming and J lost 3 bases, with 10 bases between them. The CDR3 protein is CASSYQGVDTEAFF. The CDR3 DNA follows: TGTGCCAGCAGTTACCAGGGTGTGGACACTGAAGCTTTCTTT.

The rearrangement joins TRBV19 to TRBJ1-1; 8 nucleotides agree with TRBD1. The CDR3 sequence is 14 residues long. The germline CDR1 and CDR2 sequences are LNHDA and SQIVND (reference sequence). Losses at the gene ends were 6 bases for V and 1 base for J; bases not matched to a gene: 4. The CDR3 reads CASRIGTGNTEAFF. CDR3 nucleotide sequence: TGTGCCAGTAGGATCGGGACAGGGAACACTGAAGCTTTCTTT.

A single count supports this clone. The CDR3 DNA reads as TGTGCCAGTTCGAGATCCGAGTTATACGAGCAGTACTTC. Translated: CASSRSELYEQYF. This chain uses TRBV19 with TRBJ2-7; D unresolved. The V gene lost 8 bases and the J gene lost 4 bases, with 15 bases spanning the gap. CDR1 is LNHDA and CDR2 is SQIVND in the germline V gene (reference sequence). This CDR3 is 13 amino acids long.

The V call is TRBV5-4, the J call TRBJ2-1, with TRBD2 identical over 7 bases. The CDR3 contains 16 residues. Germline V gene sequence: CDR1 SGHNT, CDR2 YYREEE (reference sequence). Trimming cost V 0 bases and J 0 bases; bases outside gene matches: 3. The chain's CDR3 is CASSLGLAVSYNEQFF. For the CDR3, the DNA is TGTGCCAGCAGCTTGGGCCTAGCGGTCTCCTACAATGAGCAGTTCTTC.

J is TRBJ1-6 and V is TRBV19; unclear D gene. V was trimmed by 6 bases and J by 0 bases, leaving 9 bases between them. Germline V gene lookup returns CDR1 LNHDA and CDR2 SQIVND (reference sequence). The CDR3 runs to 15 residues. The CDR3 DNA sequence: TGTGCCAGTAGAACAGCCAGCTCCTATAATTCACCCCTCCACTTT. Its translation: CASRTASSYNSPLHF.

The V gene is TRBV12-3 or TRBV12-4, the J gene TRBJ1-5; D remains ambiguous. This CDR3 has 13 residues. The V end lost 2 bases, the J end lost 1 base, and 3 bases lay between the germline ends. In DNA, the CDR3 is TGTGCCAGCAGTTTAAAGAGCAATCAGCCCCAGCATTTT. It encodes CASSLKSNQPQHF.

The CDR3 reads CASSLGGLSTDTQYF. In nucleotides, the CDR3 is TGCGCCAGCAGCTTGGGGGGACTGAGCACAGATACGCAGTATTTT. This chain joins TRBV5-1 and TRBJ2-3; D might be TRBD2 (6 bases). Per the germline V gene, CDR1 is SGHRS and CDR2 is YFSETQ. This CDR3 has 15 residues. V was pared by 0 bases and J by 0 bases, with 8 bases between.

This clone was counted between two and nine times. The chain carries TRBV19 and TRBJ1-5; possibly TRBD1 for D (5 bases). The CDR3 has 13 amino acids. Germline V gene sequence: CDR1 LNHDA, CDR2 SQIVND (reference sequence). V shed 5 bases and J shed 6 bases, with 11 bases lying between them. CDR3 DNA: TGTGCCAGTAGTTTGTCAGGGAGTCAGCCCCAGCATTTT. Protein product: CASSLSGSQPQHF.

The rearrangement joins TRBV28 to TRBJ2-1, with TRBD2 matching over 7 bases. This CDR3 is 15 amino acids long. Germline CDR1 is MDHEN and CDR2 is SYDVKM. After removal of 3 bases from V and 5 bases from J, the junction contained 7 bases not matched to a gene. The CDR3 coding sequence is TGTGCCAGCAGTTTGGGTGGGAGGGTCGACAATGAGCAGTTCTTC. It encodes CASSLGGRVDNEQFF.

This clone has more than one count but fewer than ten. The chain combines TRBV19 with TRBJ2-2; tentatively, D is TRBD1 (5 bases). The germline gives CDR1 LNHDA, CDR2 SQIVND (reference sequence). The CDR3 runs to 14 residues. V was trimmed by 5 bases and J by 4 bases, leaving 11 bases between them. The CDR3 here is CASSRQGGTGELFF. DNA for the CDR3: TGTGCCAGTAGTCGCCAGGGCGGCACCGGGGAGCTGTTTTTT.

J is TRBJ1-1 and V is TRBV10-1; possible D gene TRBD1, 5 bases. Germline V gene data show CDR1 as WNHNN and CDR2 as SYGVQD (reference sequence). The length of the CDR3 is 14 residues. Deletions cut 1 base from V and 4 bases from J, with 10 bases between. The CDR3 bases are TGCGCCAGCAGTGAGTACCAAGGGGCCACTGAAGCTTTCTTT. Translated: CASSEYQGATEAFF.

The gene calls are TRBV6-4 and TRBJ2-1, with a weak D call TRBD2 (6 bases). V lost 2 bases to trimming and J lost 1 base, with 18 bases between them. The CDR3 spans 18 residues. The V gene's germline CDR1 is MRHNA and CDR2 SNTAGT. The CDR3 DNA reads as TGTGCCAGCAGTGACGGCCTTCGCGGGGAAGGTTCCTACAATGAGCAGTTCTTC. Protein product: CASSDGLRGEGSYNEQFF.

This chain links TRBV5-6 with TRBJ1-6, with TRBD1 identical over 9 bases. Losses at the gene ends were 5 bases for V and 9 bases for J; bases not matched to a gene: 9. Germline lookup yields CDR1 SGHDT and CDR2 YYEEEE. CDR3 length equals 15 residues. For the CDR3, the DNA is TGTGCCAGCAGGCCTGGGGACAGGGATCTTTCACCCCTCCACTTT. Translation gives CASRPGDRDLSPLHF.

The chain links TRBV5-1 to TRBJ2-7, with D perhaps matching TRBD2 (6 bases). The CDR3 spans 13 residues. The germline gives CDR1 SGHRS, CDR2 YFSETQ. Trimming removed 0 bases from V and 6 bases from J, with 10 bases in between. The CDR3: CASSLATEGEQYF. The CDR3 DNA is TGCGCCAGCAGCTTGGCCACGGAGGGCGAGCAGTACTTC.

This clone has more than one count but fewer than ten. The V call is TRBV6-5, the J call TRBJ1-3, with D unclear. V lost 10 bases to trimming and J lost 0 bases, with 16 bases between them. Germline V gene data show CDR1 as MNHEY and CDR2 as SVGAGI. The CDR3 extends over 15 amino acids. CDR3 DNA: TGTGCCACCCTACGGAGCCTCAGCTCTGGAAACACCATATATTTT. Translation gives CATLRSLSSGNTIYF.

This clone was observed a few times. The gene calls are TRBV5-1 and TRBJ2-7; D is unresolved. Trimming pared 4 bases from V and 2 bases from J, leaving 13 bases between. The CDR3 contains 14 residues. CDR1 is SGHRS and CDR2 is YFSETQ in the germline V gene. CDR3: CASSPWVDTYEQYF. CDR3 coding DNA: TGCGCCAGCAGCCCCTGGGTCGATACCTACGAGCAGTACTTC.

This chain links TRBV12-5 with TRBJ1-1; D is ambiguous. The CDR3 sequence is 12 residues long. Trimming stripped 3 bases from V and 4 bases from J, with 6 bases between. The V gene's germline CDR1 is LGHNT and CDR2 FRNRAP. The CDR3 DNA reads as TGTGCTAGTGGTTTCGGCGCCACTGAAGCTTTCTTT. Its protein product is CASGFGATEAFF. The full variable domain, rest sourced from reference TRBV12-5 and TRBJ1-1, is DARVTQTPRHKVTEMGQEVTMRCQPILGHNTVFWYRQTMMQGLELLAYFRNRAPLDDSGMPKDRFSAEMPDATLATLKIQPSEPRDSAVYFCASGFGATEAFFGQGTRLTVV.

This clone was recorded once. The rearrangement links TRBV27 to TRBJ1-2; weak D call: TRBD1 (6 bases). Germline V gene data show CDR1 as MNHEY and CDR2 as SMNVEV (reference sequence). The CDR3 is made up of 13 amino acids. The ends were cut back, 6 bases at V and 4 bases at J, with 12 bases in the middle. CDR3 nucleotide sequence: TGTGCCAGCAGCCGACAGGACGGCTATGGCTACACCTTC. It codes for CASSRQDGYGYTF.

The chain uses TRBV5-1 and TRBJ2-7; 8 bases align to TRBD1. V lost 4 bases to trimming and J lost 3 bases; unmatched junction nucleotides: 6. The V gene's germline CDR1 is SGHRS and CDR2 YFSETQ. The CDR3 runs 14 residues. CDR3 in DNA: TGCGCCAGCAGCCTGACAGGGGAAGGCTACGAGCAGTACTTC. Translation gives CASSLTGEGYEQYF.

This chain connects TRBV6-5 to TRBJ2-7, with 8 nucleotides matching TRBD1. The ends lost 7 bases at V and 1 base at J; junction bases unmatched: 6. CDR3 length: 14 residues. CDR1 and CDR2 from the germline V gene are MNHEY and SVGAGI. This chain's CDR3 is CASISGQGSYEQYF. In nucleotides, the CDR3 is TGTGCCAGCATTTCTGGACAGGGATCCTACGAGCAGTACTTC.

This rearrangement joins TRBV10-3 to TRBJ1-1, with TRBD1 identical over 9 bases. The V segment lost 6 bases and the J segment 1 base; nucleotides outside the gene matches: 3. The germline V gene encodes CDR1 ENHRY and CDR2 SYGVKD. The CDR3 loop spans 14 amino acids. This CDR3 reads CAIRVGQGNTEAFF. For the CDR3, the DNA is TGTGCCATCAGAGTGGGACAGGGGAACACTGAAGCTTTCTTT.

The V gene is TRBV24-1, the J gene TRBJ1-2, with 7 bases matching TRBD1. After removal of 3 bases from V and 4 bases from J, the junction contained 1 base not matched to a gene. This CDR3 spans 13 amino acids. From germline, CDR1 is KGHDR and CDR2 SFDVKD. The CDR3 bases are TGTGCCACCAGTGATGGGGACAGCTATGGCTACACCTTC. It codes for CATSDGDSYGYTF.

This chain links TRBV19 with TRBJ1-2, with D possibly being TRBD1 (6 bases). V dropped 10 bases and J dropped 5 bases, with 11 bases sitting between them. Germline V lookup: CDR1 LNHDA, CDR2 SQIVND (reference sequence). The CDR3 contains 11 residues. CDR3 DNA: TGTGCCACCGGACAGAAGTATGGCTACACCTTC. Protein: CATGQKYGYTF.

The chain's CDR3 is CASSARRDSQNTGELFF. In DNA form, the CDR3 reads TGCGCCAGCAGCGCTCGTCGGGACAGTCAGAACACCGGGGAGCTGTTTTTT. This sequence joins TRBV5-1 and TRBJ2-2, with 7 bases that match TRBD1. With 4 bases clipped from V and 1 base from J, the junction kept 10 bases outside the gene matches. Germline lookup yields CDR1 SGHRS and CDR2 YFSETQ. CDR3 length: 17 amino acids. Filled out from reference TRBV5-1 and TRBJ2-2, the complete variable domain reads KAGVTQTPRYLIKTRGQQVTLSCSPISGHRSVSWYQQTPGQGLQFLFEYFSETQRNKGNFPGRFSGRQFSNSRSEMNVSTLELGDSALYLCASSARRDSQNTGELFFGEGSRLTVL.

This clone came up once. The chain is built from TRBV15 and TRBJ2-5; D is uncertain. Trimming removed 2 bases at V and 2 bases at J, with 12 bases between. Germline lookup yields CDR1 LNHNV and CDR2 YYDKDF (reference sequence). This CDR3 has 15 amino acids. DNA of the CDR3: TGTGCCACCAGCAGATCCGTCAACAGTCAAGAGACCCAGTACTTC. This translates into CATSRSVNSQETQYF.

Written as DNA, the CDR3 is TGTGGAATTGGGGGGGCCCCTGGGGAGCAGTACTTC. It encodes CGIGGAPGEQYF. The chain carries TRBV2 and TRBJ2-7; TRBD2 might be the D (7 bases). Per germline, CDR1 SNHLY and CDR2 FYNNEI. The CDR3 length is 12 residues.

The rearrangement joins TRBV4-1 to TRBJ2-5; unclear D gene. Trimming removed 4 bases at V and 2 bases at J, with 8 bases between. Germline loops: CDR1 MGHRA, CDR2 YSYEKL. The CDR3 is 13 residues long. The CDR3 DNA reads TGCGCCAGCAGCCCGGAAGGGCAAGAGACCCAGTACTTC. Amino acid sequence: CASSPEGQETQYF.

This clone has just one count. This sequence joins TRBV5-6 and TRBJ1-5; 11 bases fit TRBD1. CDR3 length equals 16 residues. Germline CDR1 and CDR2: SGHDT and YYEEEE. J was trimmed by 5 bases and V by 1 base; bases with no gene match: 5. The CDR3 region has the DNA TGTGCCAGCAGCTTGAGGGACAGGGGGATTCATCAGCCCCAGCATTTT. Amino acid sequence: CASSLRDRGIHQPQHF.

The chain has TRBV5-1 and TRBJ2-5, with 8 bases identical to TRBD2. The germline V gene encodes CDR1 SGHRS and CDR2 YFSETQ. J lost 4 bases, V lost 0 bases, and 5 bases had no gene match. The CDR3 spans 15 residues. DNA for the CDR3: TGCGCCAGCAGCTTGGCGGGAGGGCCAGGAGAGACCCAGTACTTC. It is translated as CASSLAGGPGETQYF. Based on the CDR3 plus reference TRBV5-1 and TRBJ2-5, the full variable domain is KAGVTQTPRYLIKTRGQQVTLSCSPISGHRSVSWYQQTPGQGLQFLFEYFSETQRNKGNFPGRFSGRQFSNSRSEMNVSTLELGDSALYLCASSLAGGPGETQYFGPGTRLLVL.

The chain has TRBV2 and TRBJ1-6; 11 bases fit TRBD1. Germline values: CDR1 SNHLY, CDR2 FYNNEI. CDR3 size: 15 residues. V shed 4 bases, J shed 8 bases, and the junction held 4 bases outside the gene matches. The CDR3 loop is CASSVGTGGYSPLHF. DNA for the CDR3: TGTGCCAGCAGTGTCGGGACAGGGGGTTATTCACCCCTCCACTTT. Variable domain in full (rest from reference TRBV2 and TRBJ1-6): EPEVTQTPSHQVTQMGQEVILRCVPISNHLYFYWYRQILGQKVEFLVSFYNNEISEKSEIFDDQFSVERPDGSNFTLKIRSTKLEDSAMYFCASSVGTGGYSPLHFGNGTRLTVT.